Below, 19 T cell receptor beta chains from the same sample are listed, as sequenced in a study of control samples from healthy donors and cancer patients. Profiling relied on immunoSEQ multiplex PCR, and the TCRdb table lists in-frame clones only, not all of them. The sample yields 50,000 or so clones, 93% seen once. Sequences were obtained from PBMCs. These receptors all stem from a woman aged 45-65 years with head and neck cancer.

This sequence joins TRBV6-5 and TRBJ1-1; 9 bases are a match to TRBD1. The junction had 3 bases not matched to a gene; V was cut back by 10 bases and J by 0 bases. The CDR3 runs 13 residues. From germline, CDR1 is MNHEY and CDR2 SVGAGI. For the CDR3, the DNA is TGTGCCACTGGGACAGGGATGAACACTGAAGCTTTCTTT. Amino acid sequence: CATGTGMNTEAFF.

CDR3 nucleotide sequence: TGTGCCAGCAGCCGGTCGACGGCTGGCAAAAACATTCAGTACTTC. Its protein is CASSRSTAGKNIQYF. The chain uses TRBV3-1 (or the pseudogene TRBV3-2) and TRBJ2-4, with D unclear. This CDR3 is 15 amino acids long. V shed 4 bases and J shed 3 bases, with 13 bases lying between them. Per the germline V gene, CDR1 is LGHDT and CDR2 is YNNKEL (reference sequence).

The genes are TRBV5-1 and TRBJ2-2; 7 bases are a match to TRBD2. The CDR3 runs to 14 residues. V lost 6 bases and J lost 1; bases outside the gene matches: 3. Germline lookup yields CDR1 SGHRS and CDR2 YFSETQ. The CDR3 here is CASTLAENTGELFF. DNA of the CDR3: TGCGCCAGCACCCTAGCGGAGAACACCGGGGAGCTGTTTTTT.

The chain combines TRBV19 with TRBJ1-1; 11 bases map to TRBD1. The V gene's germline CDR1 is LNHDA and CDR2 SQIVND (reference sequence). Trimming removed 6 bases from V and 4 bases from J; junction bases left unmatched: 7. The CDR3 contains 15 residues. CDR3 in DNA: TGTGCCAGTAGGGACAGGGGGCGGTCGAGCACTGAAGCTTTCTTT. It translates to CASRDRGRSSTEAFF.

This chain joins TRBV28 and TRBJ2-7; D uncertain. The CDR3 runs 12 residues. Germline V gene lookup returns CDR1 MDHEN and CDR2 SYDVKM. V dropped 7 bases and J dropped 4 bases, with 11 bases sitting between them. CDR3 coding DNA: TGTGCCAGCACTTCGGACCTGTACGAGCAGTACTTC. This codes for CASTSDLYEQYF.

The chain has TRBV9 and TRBJ2-1, with 8 bases identical to TRBD1. CDR1 and CDR2 (germline): SGDLS, YYNGEE. The V and J ends lost 6 bases and 5 bases, in that order; junction bases with no gene match: 10. The CDR3 runs to 15 residues. This CDR3 reads CASTLDRGVDNEQFF. The CDR3 region has the DNA TGTGCCAGCACCCTTGACAGGGGCGTCGACAATGAGCAGTTCTTC.

The V gene is TRBV30, the J gene TRBJ1-1; no firm D call. Per germline, CDR1 GTSNPN and CDR2 SVGIG (reference sequence). The CDR3 spans 13 residues. Deletions cut 8 bases from V and 1 base from J, with 14 bases between. CDR3 sequence: CAHLPGKNTEAFF. Written as DNA, the CDR3 is TGTGCCCATCTCCCGGGAAAGAACACTGAAGCTTTCTTT.

The chain joins TRBV4-1 to TRBJ1-4, with TRBD1 matching 7 bases. Looked up from germline, CDR1 is MGHRA and CDR2 is YSYEKL. The CDR3 is 14 residues long. V lost 1 base, J lost 8 bases, and 4 bases stayed unmatched. The DNA of the CDR3 is TGCGCCAGCAGCCAAGGACAGGGACGGGAAAAACTGTTTTTT. Protein: CASSQGQGREKLFF.

The V and J genes are TRBV30 and TRBJ1-6; tentatively, D is TRBD1 (5 bases). Trimming stripped 0 bases from V and 4 bases from J, with 7 bases between. CDR1 and CDR2 (germline): GTSNPN, SVGIG (reference sequence). This CDR3 is built from 14 residues. The CDR3 loop reads CAWSVQAYNSPLHF. DNA of the CDR3: TGTGCCTGGAGTGTACAGGCTTATAATTCACCCCTCCACTTT.

The rearrangement links TRBV5-4 to TRBJ2-3; D possibly corresponds to TRBD2 (6 bases). Germline loops: CDR1 SGHNT, CDR2 YYREEE (reference sequence). With 4 bases removed from V and 0 bases from J, the gap between germline ends came to 9 bases. This CDR3 region has 14 residues. The DNA for the CDR3 is TGTGCCAGCAGCCCCGGGACTAGCACAGATACGCAGTATTTT. The encoded protein is CASSPGTSTDTQYF.

V and J are TRBV29-1 and TRBJ1-2; 7 positions agree with TRBD1. The CDR3 is 13 residues long. Germline V lookup: CDR1 SQVTM, CDR2 ANQGSEA. The V segment lost 8 bases and the J segment 0 bases; nucleotides outside the gene matches: 6. CDR3 residues: CSTLDRANYGYTF. The CDR3 bases are TGCAGCACTCTAGACAGGGCTAACTATGGCTACACCTTC.

The chain couples TRBV5-1 to TRBJ2-1; D not resolved. This CDR3 spans 15 amino acids. Trimming left V 1 base short and J 0 bases short, with 8 bases between. The germline V gene has CDR1 SGHRS and CDR2 YFSETQ. The DNA for the CDR3 is TGCGCCAGCAGCTTGTCTGAGCCCTCCTACAATGAGCAGTTCTTC. Translated: CASSLSEPSYNEQFF.

The chain joins TRBV29-1 to TRBJ2-1; D is undetermined. Trimming pared 4 bases from V and 5 bases from J, leaving 15 bases between. Germline V gene data show CDR1 as SQVTM and CDR2 as ANQGSEA. The CDR3 is 14 amino acids. The CDR3 DNA sequence: TGCAGCGTTGCCTCCGCAGGCGGAAACAATGAGCAGTTCTTC. It is translated as CSVASAGGNNEQFF.

V usage is TRBV5-1 and J usage is TRBJ1-2, with 10 positions matching TRBD1. The CDR3 is 14 amino acids. Germline V lookup: CDR1 SGHRS, CDR2 YFSETQ. Trimming cost V 4 bases and J 6 bases; bases outside gene matches: 6. In DNA, the CDR3 is TGCGCCAGCAGCCTGGGACAGGGGCAGGATGGCTACACCTTC. It yields the protein CASSLGQGQDGYTF. The full variable domain, in which reference TRBV5-1 and TRBJ1-2 provide the parts outside the CDR3, is KAGVTQTPRYLIKTRGQQVTLSCSPISGHRSVSWYQQTPGQGLQFLFEYFSETQRNKGNFPGRFSGRQFSNSRSEMNVSTLELGDSALYLCASSLGQGQDGYTFGSGTRLTVV.

This sequence joins TRBV19 and TRBJ1-2; unclear D gene. Trimming took off 4 bases at V and 4 bases at J, with 13 bases between the two ends. This CDR3 spans 14 amino acids. The V gene's germline CDR1 is LNHDA and CDR2 SQIVND (reference sequence). Here the CDR3 DNA reads TGTGCCAGTAGTAGGACCCAGGTCGGCTATGGCTACACCTTC. It encodes CASSRTQVGYGYTF.

The V call is TRBV3-1 (or the pseudogene TRBV3-2), the J call TRBJ1-1; no firm D call. This CDR3 has 13 residues. V was pared by 5 bases and J by 4 bases, with 11 bases between. From germline, CDR1 is LGHDT and CDR2 YNNKEL (reference sequence). CDR3 coding DNA: TGTGCCAGCAGCTACCAAGTGAGCACTGAAGCTTTCTTT. It yields the protein CASSYQVSTEAFF.

This rearrangement joins TRBV5-8 to TRBJ2-3, with a possible D match to TRBD2 (7 bases). Germline loops: CDR1 SGHTS, CDR2 YDEGEE. Trimming left V 3 bases short and J 9 bases short, with 26 bases between. The CDR3 covers 17 residues. The CDR3 coding sequence is TGTGCCAGCAGCTCCCCGGGTCGGGGGGCCGTCGTGCGAACGCAGTATTTT. It translates to CASSSPGRGAVVRTQYF.

This chain joins TRBV4-1 and TRBJ1-4; D is ambiguous. The CDR3 is 13 residues long. Germline CDR1 reads MGHRA; CDR2 reads YSYEKL. V dropped 3 bases and J dropped 7 bases, with 9 bases sitting between them. The CDR3, as DNA: TGCGCCAGCAGCCATTATAAGGGTGAAAAACTGTTTTTT. Protein sequence: CASSHYKGEKLFF.

A remark on this clone: The junction shows a germline mismatch at one end, possibly a read error. This chain links TRBV7-2 with TRBJ1-1; TRBD1 might be the D (5 bases). Germline values: CDR1 SGHTA, CDR2 FQGNSA. CDR3 length: 12 amino acids. CDR3 sequence reads: CASSFTGTGAFF. The CDR3 nucleotides read TGTGCCAGCAGCTTTACCGGGACTGGAGCTTTCTTT.